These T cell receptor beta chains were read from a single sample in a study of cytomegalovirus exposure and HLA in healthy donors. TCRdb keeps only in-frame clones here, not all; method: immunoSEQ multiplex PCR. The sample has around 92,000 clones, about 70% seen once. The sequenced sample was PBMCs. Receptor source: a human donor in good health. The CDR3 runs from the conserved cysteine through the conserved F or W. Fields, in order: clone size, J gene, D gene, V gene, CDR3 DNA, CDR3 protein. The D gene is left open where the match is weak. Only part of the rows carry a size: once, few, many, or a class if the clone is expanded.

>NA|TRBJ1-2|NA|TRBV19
TGTGCCAGTAGTCCTACAGGGAACTATGGCTACACCTTC
CASSPTGNYGYTF
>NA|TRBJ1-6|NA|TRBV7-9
TGTGCCAGCAGCTTAGAGTTATTGAGGTCAGGGGCTAATTCACCCCTCCACTTT
CASSLELLRSGANSPLHF
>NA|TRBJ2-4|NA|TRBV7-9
TGTGCCAGCAGCCCAGGGGTTGCCAAAAACATTCAGTACTTC
CASSPGVAKNIQYF
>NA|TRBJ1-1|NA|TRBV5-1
TGCGCCAGCAGCCCCATTACAGGGAGGGATACTGAAGCTTTCTTT
CASSPITGRDTEAFF
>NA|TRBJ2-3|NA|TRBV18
TGTGCCAGCTCATGGGCCAAGAGCACAGATACGCAGTATTTT
CASSWAKSTDTQYF
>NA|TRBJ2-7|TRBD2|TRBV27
TGTGCCAGCACCCGAATGGGGACTAGCGGGAGGGCAGGGTACTACGAGCAGTACTTC
CASTRMGTSGRAGYYEQYF
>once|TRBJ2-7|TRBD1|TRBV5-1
TGCGCCAGCAGCCGGGACAGCCAGGGCGAGCAGTACTTC
CASSRDSQGEQYF
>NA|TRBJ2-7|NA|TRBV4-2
TGTGCCAGCAGCCAGGAACTAGCCCCCTACGAGCAGTACTTC
CASSQELAPYEQYF
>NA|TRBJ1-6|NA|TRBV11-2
TGTGCCAGCAGTCCCAGGGAAGGGATGAGCTCCTATAATTCACCCCTCCACTTT
CASSPREGMSSYNSPLHF
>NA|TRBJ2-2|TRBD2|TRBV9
TGTGCCAGCAGCGTAGGCCTTAGCGGGAGGACCCGAACCGGGGAGCTGTTTTTT
CASSVGLSGRTRTGELFF
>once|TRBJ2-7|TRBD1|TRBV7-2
TGTGCCAGCAGCTTAACCCGGGACAGGGTTCACGAGCAGTACTTC
CASSLTRDRVHEQYF